A single sample gave rise to the 5 T cell receptor beta chains below, sequenced in a study of shared clonotypes between healthy human individuals (dated by TCRdb to 2020 to 2022). The method was the immunoSEQ multiplex PCR assay. TCRdb took this table from immuneACCESS and kept in-frame rearrangements with V and J called. Such tables lack part of the clones; where checked against another copy, unresolved V genes explain under half of the gap, and the rest is unexplained. This sample is represented by about 1.5 million clones; roughly 98% of them were singletons. Around 0.47% of the sample lies in the top ten. Sequencing input: naive CD4+ T cells sorted from blood. The sample's cell subset or site label, decoded: CD45RA+ positively selected. These receptors all stem from a man aged 25 to 40 in good health.

The V and J genes are TRBV29-1 and TRBJ1-2; D remains ambiguous. V lost 4 bases and J lost 8, with 11 bases in between. This CDR3 has 11 residues. Germline-derived CDR1 and CDR2 are SQVTM and ANQGSEA. The chain's CDR3 is CSVVIGRGYTF. DNA of the CDR3: TGCAGCGTTGTTATCGGCCGGGGCTACACCTTC.

Concerning this clone: This sample also contains other DNA sequences that code for the same CDR3. The chain recombines TRBV18 with TRBJ2-5; D gene unclear. The CDR3 length is 12 residues. Between the trimmed V and J ends, which lost 3 bases and 1 base, there was a span of 3 bases. The V gene's germline CDR1 is KGHSH and CDR2 LQKENI. The CDR3 region is CASSPSQETQYF. The DNA of the CDR3 is TGTGCCAGCTCACCCTCCCAAGAGACCCAGTACTTC.

The chain carries TRBV18 and TRBJ2-3; D remains ambiguous. The CDR3 totals 15 residues. Germline V gene data show CDR1 as KGHSH and CDR2 as LQKENI. V dropped 3 bases and J dropped 1 base, with 11 bases sitting between them. The CDR3 DNA sequence: TGTGCCAGCTCACCCCCTAGGGTGGGCACAGATACGCAGTATTTT. Its translation: CASSPPRVGTDTQYF.

The CDR3 nucleotides read TGCGCCAGCAGCCCGTTAGGGGTGGCGATTGGTGAGCAGTTCTTC. The encoded protein is CASSPLGVAIGEQFF. V gene TRBV5-1 combines with J gene TRBJ2-1; perhaps TRBD1 as D (5 bases). V lost 4 bases to trimming and J lost 9 bases, with 20 bases between them. CDR1 and CDR2 from the germline V gene are SGHRS and YFSETQ. CDR3 length: 15 residues.

This chain uses TRBV6-4 with TRBJ1-2, with D maybe TRBD1 (6 bases). Germline V gives CDR1 MRHNA, CDR2 SNTAGT. V lost 3 bases and J lost 4, with 9 bases in between. The CDR3 runs to 13 residues. The CDR3 protein is CASSEGGGYGYTF. The CDR3 nucleotides read TGTGCCAGCAGTGAAGGGGGGGGCTATGGCTACACCTTC.